These 29 T cell receptor beta chains were all obtained from the same sample, sequenced in a study of blood T cell repertoires in COVID-19. The assay was immunoSEQ multiplex PCR, and TCRdb's table has in-frame clones only and misses some. The repertoire holds roughly 100,000 clones, with around four fifths as singletons. The sequenced sample consisted of peripheral blood. The origin of the receptors is a woman between 65 and 79 years old with acute or convalescent COVID-19.

The chain joins TRBV28 to TRBJ2-3; D possibly corresponds to TRBD1 (5 bases). V gave up 5 bases and J gave up 0 bases, with 15 bases separating them. Germline V gives CDR1 MDHEN, CDR2 SYDVKM. This CDR3 contains 16 residues. CDR3 residues: CASSVQGKTSTDTQYF. In DNA, the CDR3 is TGTGCCAGCAGTGTTCAGGGTAAGACTAGCACAGATACGCAGTATTTT.

J is TRBJ1-2 and V is TRBV10-3; tentatively, D is TRBD1 (6 bases). In germline, CDR1 is ENHRY, CDR2 SYGVKD. The CDR3 is made up of 14 amino acids. V was trimmed by 2 bases and J by 10 bases, leaving 17 bases between them. Written as DNA, the CDR3 is TGTGCCATCAGTGAGCGATGGACAGAACAATACTACACCTTC. Its protein product is CAISERWTEQYYTF.

This chain links TRBV15 with TRBJ2-6; 7 nucleotides line up with TRBD1. The CDR3 totals 17 residues. The germline V gene encodes CDR1 LNHNV and CDR2 YYDKDF (reference sequence). V shed 0 bases, J shed 0 bases, and the junction held 2 bases outside the gene matches. The chain's CDR3 is CATSREQGRSGANVLTF. In nucleotides, the CDR3 is TGTGCCACCAGCAGAGAACAGGGGCGCTCTGGGGCCAACGTCCTGACTTTC.

This chain uses TRBV28 with TRBJ1-2, with a weak D call TRBD1 (6 bases). Germline V gene data show CDR1 as MDHEN and CDR2 as SYDVKM. The CDR3 extends over 13 amino acids. Trimming pared 8 bases from V and 3 bases from J, leaving 13 bases between. The CDR3 DNA is TGTGCCAGCTCCTTACAGGGCCACTATGGCTACACCTTC. Translation: CASSLQGHYGYTF.

The chain uses TRBV28 and TRBJ2-1; TRBD2 matches at 9 bases. The ends lost 5 bases at V and 16 bases at J; junction bases unmatched: 15. The V gene's germline CDR1 is MDHEN and CDR2 SYDVKM. This CDR3 has 14 residues. The chain's CDR3 is CASSPVGSGGLTFF. As DNA, the CDR3 is TGTGCCAGCAGTCCGGTGGGTAGCGGGGGTCTCACCTTCTTC.

The rearrangement links TRBV25-1 to TRBJ1-2, with 7 bases that match TRBD1. The germline CDR1 and CDR2 sequences are MGHDK and SYGVNS. The V gene end was trimmed by 4 bases and the J gene end by 5 bases; junction bases not matched to a gene: 10. The CDR3 consists of 15 residues. The CDR3 protein is CASSVHRGAAYGYTF. CDR3 bases: TGTGCCAGCAGTGTCCACAGGGGCGCCGCTTATGGCTACACCTTC.

The rearrangement uses TRBV5-1 and TRBJ2-1; 7 nucleotides agree with TRBD1. Germline-derived CDR1 and CDR2 are SGHRS and YFSETQ. V lost 4 bases to trimming and J lost 8 bases; unmatched junction nucleotides: 9. The CDR3 totals 14 residues. CDR3 sequence (DNA): TGCGCCAGCAGCCGCGACAGGGTCGTCGATGAGCAGTTCTTC. This sequence encodes CASSRDRVVDEQFF.

V is TRBV24-1 and J is TRBJ2-7; 10 nucleotides agree with TRBD1. The CDR3 covers 11 residues. Germline V CDR1 and CDR2: KGHDR, SFDVKD. Losses at the gene ends were 10 bases for V and 6 bases for J; bases not matched to a gene: 2. This CDR3 reads CATGDRGEQYF. In nucleotides, the CDR3 is TGTGCCACTGGGGACAGGGGCGAGCAGTACTTC.

The chain links TRBV3-1 (or the pseudogene TRBV3-2) to TRBJ2-7; unclear D gene. Germline V lookup: CDR1 LGHDT, CDR2 YNNKEL (reference sequence). CDR3 length: 13 amino acids. The germline V and J ends were trimmed by 1 base and 5 bases, with 9 bases remaining between them. The CDR3 protein is CASSQGSSDEQYF. CDR3 in DNA: TGTGCCAGCAGCCAAGGGAGTTCCGACGAGCAGTACTTC.

The chain couples TRBV5-6 to TRBJ2-2, with D hard to call. V lost 0 bases, J lost 5 bases, and 5 bases lay in between. The length of the CDR3 is 13 residues. Per germline, CDR1 SGHDT and CDR2 YYEEEE. The CDR3 sequence is CASSLAGTGELFF. CDR3 in DNA: TGTGCCAGCAGCTTGGCCGGGACCGGGGAGCTGTTTTTT.

The V gene is TRBV18, the J gene TRBJ2-1; a weak D match, TRBD2 (5 bases). The ends were cut back, 8 bases at V and 10 bases at J, with 12 bases in the middle. This CDR3 has 11 amino acids. Germline V gives CDR1 KGHSH, CDR2 LQKENI. CDR3 in DNA: TGTGCCAGCGCTACAAAGCGGGAGCAGTTCTTC. Protein product: CASATKREQFF. The full variable domain, completed using reference TRBV18 and TRBJ2-1, is NAGVMQNPRHLVRRRGQEARLRCSPMKGHSHVYWYRQLPEEGLKFMVYLQKENIIDESGMPKERFSAEFPKEGPSILRIQQVVRGDSAAYFCASATKREQFFGPGTRLTVL.

This clone was counted once. The rearrangement uses TRBV9 and TRBJ2-4, with TRBD2 as a possible D gene (6 bases). The germline CDR1 and CDR2 sequences are SGDLS and YYNGEE. Between the trimmed V and J ends, which lost 3 bases and 3 bases, there was a span of 16 bases. The CDR3 covers 16 residues. The DNA of the CDR3 is TGTGCCAGCAGCGACCCGATGAGGGGAGGCAAAAACATTCAGTACTTC. Its protein is CASSDPMRGGKNIQYF.

This sequence joins TRBV7-9 and TRBJ2-7; the D gene is possibly TRBD1 (5 bases). This CDR3 has 14 residues. The V gene's germline CDR1 is SEHNR and CDR2 FQNEAQ (reference sequence). V lost 5 bases and J lost 0, with 11 bases in between. CDR3 sequence: CASSPETVSYEQYF. The CDR3 coding sequence is TGTGCCAGCAGCCCCGAGACAGTCTCCTACGAGCAGTACTTC.

This clone appeared once. The chain has TRBV7-6 and TRBJ1-1; D remains unclear. Germline values: CDR1 SGHVS, CDR2 FNYEAQ. The CDR3 is 15 residues long. Trimming left V 2 bases short and J 4 bases short, with 14 bases between. The CDR3 region is CASSLKPGEGTEAFF. The CDR3 bases are TGTGCCAGCAGCTTAAAACCTGGAGAAGGCACTGAAGCTTTCTTT.

V usage is TRBV19 and J usage is TRBJ1-2; tentative D call: TRBD1 (5 bases). V lost 5 bases and J 4 bases, leaving 20 bases between the germline ends. The CDR3 runs 16 residues. The germline CDR1 and CDR2 sequences are LNHDA and SQIVND (reference sequence). The CDR3 coding sequence is TGTGCCAGTAGTGATGACCAGGGTCGGGTAGGCTATGGCTACACCTTC. Encoded protein: CASSDDQGRVGYGYTF.

The rearrangement uses TRBV6-1 and TRBJ2-5; D uncertain. The CDR3 has 11 residues. V lost 3 bases, J lost 4 bases, and 3 bases lay in between. The germline V gene encodes CDR1 MNHNS and CDR2 SASEGT. The CDR3, as DNA: TGTGCCAGCAGTGACAGAGAGACCCAGTACTTC. Translating it yields CASSDRETQYF.

This chain joins TRBV6-2 or TRBV6-3 and TRBJ1-2; 8 bases fit TRBD1. V dropped 0 bases and J dropped 2; count of bases not matched to a gene: 2. The germline V gene encodes CDR1 MNHEY and CDR2 SVGEGT. The CDR3 is made up of 15 amino acids. The CDR3 DNA sequence: TGTGCCAGCAGTTACTCCCAGGGGGCGAACTATGGCTACACCTTC. This gives the protein CASSYSQGANYGYTF.

The chain carries TRBV24-1 and TRBJ2-1, with D maybe TRBD1 (5 bases). Trimming shortened V by 4 bases and J by 6 bases, and 12 bases separated the two germline ends. The germline V gene has CDR1 KGHDR and CDR2 SFDVKD. CDR3 length equals 14 residues. CDR3 sequence: CATSDRAFTNEQFF. In DNA form, the CDR3 reads TGTGCCACCAGTGACAGGGCTTTTACCAATGAGCAGTTCTTC.

The rearrangement uses TRBV30 and TRBJ1-2; maybe TRBD1 (5 bases). The CDR3 consists of 13 residues. Germline V gene lookup returns CDR1 GTSNPN and CDR2 SVGIG (reference sequence). Trimming removed 3 bases from V and 3 bases from J, with 11 bases in between. This CDR3 is CAWRDSKDYGYTF. CDR3 sequence (DNA): TGTGCCTGGAGAGACAGCAAAGACTATGGCTACACCTTC.

The CDR3 sequence: CASSLDGRGDTEAFF. CDR3 in DNA: TGTGCCAGCAGCTTAGACGGGCGGGGGGACACTGAAGCTTTCTTT. The chain employs TRBV7-2 and TRBJ1-1; tentatively, D is TRBD1 (5 bases). This CDR3 comprises 15 residues. Trimming left V 1 base short and J 3 bases short, with 12 bases between. Germline V lookup: CDR1 SGHTA, CDR2 FQGNSA.

The chain carries TRBV5-6 and TRBJ1-5; D not certain. Germline CDR1 is SGHDT and CDR2 is YYEEEE. V was cut by 1 base and J by 7 bases, with 9 bases left in between. CDR3 length: 13 amino acids. CDR3 amino acids: CASSLSGVQPQHF. The CDR3 region has the DNA TGTGCCAGCAGCTTGAGCGGGGTCCAGCCCCAGCATTTT.

This chain connects TRBV7-2 to TRBJ2-7, with unresolved D. V was pared by 1 base and J by 2 bases, with 6 bases between. This CDR3 has 13 residues. Per germline, CDR1 SGHTA and CDR2 FQGNSA. Here the CDR3 reads CASSLVRAYEQYF. The CDR3 DNA is TGTGCCAGCAGCTTAGTGAGAGCCTACGAGCAGTACTTC.

This sequence joins TRBV24-1 and TRBJ2-5; 11 bases align to TRBD2. In germline, CDR1 is KGHDR, CDR2 SFDVKD. V dropped 3 bases and J dropped 3; count of bases not matched to a gene: 5. This CDR3 has 16 residues. This CDR3 reads CATSDGLAGGKETQYF. DNA of the CDR3: TGTGCCACCAGTGATGGGCTAGCGGGGGGAAAAGAGACCCAGTACTTC.

The V and J genes are TRBV18 and TRBJ2-1; TRBD1 aligns across 7 bases. From germline, CDR1 is KGHSH and CDR2 LQKENI. Losses at the gene ends were 4 bases for V and 6 bases for J; bases not matched to a gene: 9. This CDR3 has 15 amino acids. This CDR3 is CASSRDRAGFNEQFF. The DNA of the CDR3 is TGTGCCAGCTCACGCGACAGGGCGGGTTTCAATGAGCAGTTCTTC.

With respect to this clone: The same CDR3 also results from other DNA sequences found in this sample. The V gene is TRBV5-5, the J gene TRBJ2-7; perhaps TRBD1 as D (6 bases). This CDR3 region has 13 residues. Germline CDR1 reads SGHKS; CDR2 reads YYEKEE (reference sequence). V was shortened by 3 bases and J by 4 bases, with 11 bases between the two germline ends. The CDR3 nucleotides are TGTGCCAGCAGCTCTAGGGGGTCGTACGAGCAGTACTTC. Translating gives CASSSRGSYEQYF.

The V call is TRBV7-2, the J call TRBJ1-1, with D possibly being TRBD1 (6 bases). Germline values: CDR1 SGHTA, CDR2 FQGNSA. The ends were cut back, 4 bases at V and 5 bases at J, with 11 bases in the middle. This CDR3 is 13 amino acids long. The CDR3 loop is CASSSQGWTEAFF. In DNA, the CDR3 is TGTGCCAGCAGCTCGCAGGGGTGGACTGAAGCTTTCTTT.

The CDR3 DNA reads TGTGCCAGCAGTTACCCAGGCCGGGGGATGTGGGGCACTGAAGCTTTCTTT. Translating it yields CASSYPGRGMWGTEAFF. The chain is built from TRBV6-2 or TRBV6-3 and TRBJ1-1, with a weak D call TRBD1 (5 bases). The CDR3 is made up of 17 amino acids. Germline V CDR1 and CDR2: MNHEY, SVGEGT. Trimming took 2 bases from V and 4 from J, leaving 20 bases between them.

The V call is TRBV30, the J call TRBJ1-2; 9 bases line up with TRBD1. CDR1 and CDR2 from the germline V gene are GTSNPN and SVGIG (reference sequence). V lost 1 base, J lost 4 bases, and 4 bases stayed unmatched. This CDR3 is built from 14 residues. This CDR3 reads CAWSGGDRVYGYTF. CDR3 nucleotide sequence: TGTGCCTGGAGTGGGGGGGACAGGGTCTATGGCTACACCTTC. Drawing the rest from reference TRBV30 and TRBJ1-2, the complete variable domain is SQTIHQWPATLVQPVGSPLSLECTVEGTSNPNLYWYRQAAGRGLQLLFYSVGIGQISSEVPQNLSASRPQDRQFILSSKKLLLSDSGFYLCAWSGGDRVYGYTFGSGTRLTVV.

This clone was recorded a few times. The rearrangement uses TRBV3-1 (or the pseudogene TRBV3-2) and TRBJ2-7; D is perhaps TRBD2 (7 bases). The V gene lost 3 bases and the J gene lost 3 bases, with 12 bases spanning the gap. The CDR3 sequence is 14 residues long. CDR1 is LGHDT, CDR2 YNNKEL, per germline (reference sequence). The DNA of the CDR3 is TGTGCCAGCAGCCAGGGGGGGGCAGACTACGAGCAGTACTTC. Residues: CASSQGGADYEQYF.